The 21 T cell receptor beta chains below all came from one sample that was sequenced in a study of PD-1 blockade in classical Hodgkin lymphoma. Assay: immunoSEQ multiplex PCR; the TCRdb copy retains only in-frame clones and omits some. The sample yields about 28,000 clones, around four fifths seen once. Indicated time point: cycle 4 day 1 (C4D1), after 6 weeks of nivolumab. No patient escaped relapse after autologous stem cell transplantation, and brentuximab vedotin exposure varied. Material: peripheral blood mononuclear cells (PBMCs), obtained before the fourth cycle of nivolumab. The origin of the receptors is a human donor with classical Hodgkin lymphoma.

V is TRBV5-4 and J is TRBJ2-1; TRBD2 matches at 9 bases. The CDR3 has 17 residues. Trimming cost V 4 bases and J 7 bases; bases outside gene matches: 15. The germline CDR1 and CDR2 sequences are SGHNT and YYREEE (reference sequence). This chain's CDR3 is CASSPNPLAGSWNEQFF. CDR3 DNA: TGTGCCAGCAGCCCGAACCCCCTAGCGGGATCGTGGAATGAGCAGTTCTTC.

The rearrangement links TRBV11-2 to TRBJ2-2; 10 bases line up with TRBD1. Trimming took 5 bases from V and 6 from J; bases not matched to a gene: 6. This CDR3 contains 15 residues. Germline assignment: CDR1 SGHAT and CDR2 FQNNGV. The CDR3 reads CASSVRQGAAGELFF. In nucleotides, the CDR3 is TGTGCCAGCAGCGTTCGACAGGGGGCGGCCGGGGAGCTGTTTTTT. Variable domain in full (rest from reference TRBV11-2 and TRBJ2-2): EAGVAQSPRYKIIEKRQSVAFWCNPISGHATLYWYQQILGQGPKLLIQFQNNGVVDDSQLPKDRFSAERLKGVDSTLKIQPAKLEDSAVYLCASSVRQGAAGELFFGEGSRLTVL.

J is TRBJ2-2 and V is TRBV5-4; 7 bases line up with TRBD1. The CDR3 runs 15 residues. Germline V gene lookup returns CDR1 SGHNT and CDR2 YYREEE (reference sequence). J lost 0 bases, V lost 4 bases, and 3 bases had no gene match. The CDR3 sequence is CASSKGTANTGELFF. CDR3 nucleotide sequence: TGTGCCAGCAGCAAAGGGACAGCGAACACCGGGGAGCTGTTTTTT.

The CDR3 DNA reads as TGTGCCAGCAGGCGAGGTGAGGGAGTAACTGGCGAGCAGTACTTC. This codes for CASRRGEGVTGEQYF. V usage is TRBV6-6 and J usage is TRBJ2-7; the D gene is possibly TRBD2 (5 bases). The CDR3 runs 15 residues. V dropped 6 bases and J dropped 6 bases, with 21 bases sitting between them. Germline V gives CDR1 MNHNY, CDR2 SVGAGI (reference sequence).

The chain combines TRBV18 with TRBJ2-3, with TRBD2 matching over 11 bases. Germline CDR1 KGHSH, CDR2 LQKENI. V lost 6 bases and J lost 6; bases outside the gene matches: 8. CDR3 length: 15 amino acids. CDR3 residues: CASSQTSGSGDTQYF. In DNA form, the CDR3 reads TGTGCCAGCTCTCAAACTAGCGGGAGTGGGGATACGCAGTATTTT.

This chain joins TRBV5-6 and TRBJ2-7, with 11 bases matching TRBD1. After removal of 5 bases from V and 6 bases from J, the junction contained 4 bases not matched to a gene. CDR3 length: 13 residues. The germline CDR1 and CDR2 sequences are SGHDT and YYEEEE. Written as DNA, the CDR3 is TGTGCCAGCAGAGGACAGGGGGCTTTCGAGCAGTACTTC. Translating it yields CASRGQGAFEQYF.

Within the sample, this clone is medium-sized (0.01 to 0.1%). The V and J genes are TRBV30 and TRBJ2-5, with D unresolved. The CDR3 runs 16 residues. V shed 0 bases and J shed 4 bases, with 18 bases lying between them. Germline V CDR1 and CDR2: GTSNPN, SVGIG (reference sequence). The CDR3 DNA reads TGTGCCTGGAGTGTAGGCAGGCTGGCCGTGGGAGAGACCCAGTACTTC. The encoded protein is CAWSVGRLAVGETQYF.

This chain joins TRBV7-2 and TRBJ1-3; no reliable D call. Trimming left V 2 bases short and J 2 bases short, with 10 bases between. The CDR3 totals 15 residues. Germline lookup yields CDR1 SGHTA and CDR2 FQGNSA. CDR3 sequence: CASSLPGSTGNTIYF. The DNA for the CDR3 is TGTGCCAGCAGCTTACCTGGGAGCACTGGAAACACCATATATTTT.

The chain employs TRBV27 and TRBJ2-7; possibly TRBD2 for D (7 bases). The CDR3 sequence is 16 residues long. Germline V CDR1 and CDR2: MNHEY, SMNVEV (reference sequence). The V end was cut by 3 bases, the J end by 6 bases, with 21 bases between. CDR3 coding DNA: TGTGCCAGCAGTTTCGTGGGTTTAGGGGGGGTTGGCGAGCAGTACTTC. This gives the protein CASSFVGLGGVGEQYF.

In its sample, this clone was seen a few times. The chain carries TRBV9 and TRBJ1-1; D is unclear. V lost 0 bases and J lost 0, with 6 bases in between. The CDR3 is 14 residues long. Germline V gives CDR1 SGDLS, CDR2 YYNGEE. As DNA, the CDR3 is TGTGCCAGCAGCGTAGGACACATGAACACTGAAGCTTTCTTT. Translated, it gives CASSVGHMNTEAFF.

This chain joins TRBV5-8 and TRBJ2-7; TRBD2 matches at 8 bases. Looked up from germline, CDR1 is SGHTS and CDR2 is YDEGEE. The trim removed 0 bases at V and 3 bases at J, leaving 5 bases unmatched. This CDR3 comprises 15 residues. The DNA of the CDR3 is TGTGCCAGCAGCTTGGCCGGGACTAGTAGCTACGAGCAGTACTTC. The encoded protein is CASSLAGTSSYEQYF. Full variable domain (outside the CDR3, taken from reference TRBV5-8 and TRBJ2-7): EAGVTQSPTHLIKTRGQQATLRCSPISGHTSVYWYQQALGLGLQFLLWYDEGEERNRGNFPPRFSGRQFPNYSSELNVNALELEDSALYLCASSLAGTSSYEQYFGPGTRLTVT.

This chain uses TRBV19 with TRBJ2-4; TRBD1 agrees at 7 bases. CDR3 size: 14 residues. CDR1 and CDR2 (germline): LNHDA, SQIVND (reference sequence). Losses at the gene ends were 4 bases for V and 2 bases for J; bases not matched to a gene: 2. CDR3 DNA sequence: TGTGCCAGTAGTACGACAGGGTCCAAAAACATTCAGTACTTC. Its protein product is CASSTTGSKNIQYF. Full variable domain (remainder filled in from reference TRBV19 and TRBJ2-4): DGGITQSPKYLFRKEGQNVTLSCEQNLNHDAMYWYRQDPGQGLRLIYYSQIVNDFQKGDIAEGYSVSREKKESFPLTVTSAQKNPTAFYLCASSTTGSKNIQYFGAGTRLSVL.

The chain carries TRBV6-1 and TRBJ1-2, with 7 nucleotides matching TRBD1. The V gene end was trimmed by 1 base and the J gene end by 4 bases; junction bases not matched to a gene: 9. Germline V lookup: CDR1 MNHNS, CDR2 SASEGT. The CDR3 covers 16 residues. The CDR3 nucleotides read TGTGCCAGCAGTGAAGGGGGTGGTTGGGACAGCTATGGCTACACCTTC. Translated: CASSEGGGWDSYGYTF.

V is TRBV2 and J is TRBJ2-5; TRBD2 aligns across 16 bases. The end of the DNA fits TRBJ2-7 better, so the J call may be wrong. This CDR3 contains 16 residues. The germline V gene encodes CDR1 SNHLY and CDR2 FYNNEI. CDR3 sequence (DNA): TGTGCCAGCACGGGACTAGCGGGAGGGTCCCCCTACGAGCAGTACTTC. Translating it yields CASTGLAGGSPYEQYF.

V usage is TRBV9 and J usage is TRBJ2-1, with 9 nucleotides matching TRBD2. The CDR3 sequence is 19 residues long. Germline CDR1 reads SGDLS; CDR2 reads YYNGEE. V shed 4 bases, J shed 1 base, and the junction held 15 bases outside the gene matches. The CDR3 DNA follows: TGTGCCAGCAGCCCCAGGGCGGGAGGGCCCGGGGTTTCCTACAATGAGCAGTTCTTC. This encodes CASSPRAGGPGVSYNEQFF.

The V gene is TRBV6-5, the J gene TRBJ2-1; 13 bases map to TRBD2. V gave up 3 bases and J gave up 10 bases; unmatched junction bases: 6. CDR1 and CDR2 from the germline V gene are MNHEY and SVGAGI. The CDR3 has 15 residues. The CDR3 nucleotides read TGTGCCAGCAGTTATTGGACTAGCGGGAGTTGGGAGCAGTTCTTC. This translates into CASSYWTSGSWEQFF.

This clone appeared a single time. This chain connects TRBV11-2 to TRBJ2-2; TRBD1 might be the D (6 bases). V shed 5 bases and J shed 7 bases, with 14 bases lying between them. The CDR3 totals 14 residues. The germline V gene encodes CDR1 SGHAT and CDR2 FQNNGV. The CDR3 is CASSTPTGYGELFF. In nucleotides, the CDR3 is TGTGCCAGCAGCACACCTACAGGGTACGGGGAGCTGTTTTTT.

CDR3 DNA sequence: TGTGCCAGCAGCTCGTTACAGGGGAACCAAGAGACCCAGTACTTC. It translates to CASSSLQGNQETQYF. This chain connects TRBV5-4 to TRBJ2-5, with 7 bases lining up with TRBD1. CDR3 length: 15 residues. V was pared by 3 bases and J by 0 bases, with 5 bases of the junction left unmatched. Germline loops: CDR1 SGHNT, CDR2 YYREEE (reference sequence).

This CDR3 reads CASSLAEGRASGYTF. The CDR3, as DNA: TGTGCCAGCAGCTTAGCCGAGGGCAGGGCGTCTGGCTACACCTTC. The chain combines TRBV7-9 with TRBJ1-2; a weak D match, TRBD1 (5 bases). Germline V gene data show CDR1 as SEHNR and CDR2 as FQNEAQ (reference sequence). V was shortened by 0 bases and J by 7 bases, with 15 bases between the two germline ends. CDR3 length: 15 amino acids. The entire variable domain, with the rest obtained from reference TRBV7-9 and TRBJ1-2, is as follows: DTGVSQNPRHKITKRGQNVTFRCDPISEHNRLYWYRQTLGQGPEFLTYFQNEAQLEKSRLLSDRFSAERPKGSFSTLEIQRTEQGDSAMYLCASSLAEGRASGYTFGSGTRLTVV.

The genes are TRBV28 and TRBJ2-7; D may be TRBD2 (6 bases). The CDR3 consists of 16 residues. Germline-derived CDR1 and CDR2 are MDHEN and SYDVKM. The V and J ends lost 5 bases and 0 bases respectively, with 17 bases between them. CDR3 nucleotide sequence: TGTGCCAGCAGTCCCGCGGGGACGGCACACTCCTACGAGCAGTACTTC. Protein product: CASSPAGTAHSYEQYF.

The chain couples TRBV14 to TRBJ2-2; D possibly corresponds to TRBD1 (6 bases). Germline V CDR1 and CDR2: SGHDN, FVKESK. The CDR3 is 15 amino acids. V lost 6 bases and J lost 2, with 13 bases in between. CDR3 region: CASRTGWANTGELFF. CDR3 DNA: TGTGCCAGCAGAACAGGGTGGGCTAACACCGGGGAGCTGTTTTTT.